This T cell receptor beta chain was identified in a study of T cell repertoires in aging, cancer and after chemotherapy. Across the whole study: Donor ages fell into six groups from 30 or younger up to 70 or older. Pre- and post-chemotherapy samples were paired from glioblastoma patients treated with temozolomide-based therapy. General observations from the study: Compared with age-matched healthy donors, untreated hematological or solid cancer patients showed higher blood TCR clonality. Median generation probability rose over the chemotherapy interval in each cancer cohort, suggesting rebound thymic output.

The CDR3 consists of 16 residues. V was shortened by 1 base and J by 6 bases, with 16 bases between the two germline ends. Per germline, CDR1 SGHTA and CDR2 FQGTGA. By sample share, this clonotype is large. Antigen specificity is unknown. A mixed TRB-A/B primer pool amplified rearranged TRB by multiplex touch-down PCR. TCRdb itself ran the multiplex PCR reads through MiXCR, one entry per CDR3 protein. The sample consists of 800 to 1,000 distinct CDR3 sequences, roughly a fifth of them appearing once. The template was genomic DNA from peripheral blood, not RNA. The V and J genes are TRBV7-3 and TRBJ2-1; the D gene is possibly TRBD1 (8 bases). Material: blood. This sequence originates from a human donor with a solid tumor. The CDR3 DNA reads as TGTGCCAGCAGCTTAAACAGGGGGGGATCGATCAATGAGCAGTTCTTC. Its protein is CASSLNRGGSINEQFF.